This TCR beta chain was sequenced for a study of T cell responses to AZD1222 COVID-19 vaccine (dated by TCRdb to the early 2020s). As for the study more broadly: Because spike-specific TCR depth and breadth did not differ between the two schedules, AZD1222 recipients who got a second dose at roughly 4 weeks were pooled with those who got a second dose at roughly 12 weeks. Trial participants were enrolled by age into 18-55, 56-69 and 70-plus year subgroups, with roughly 160, 29 and 62 TCR-sequenced participants respectively. TCR sequencing covered roughly 230 trial participants: 200 to 220 given two doses of AZD1222 and approximately 25 given two doses of MenACWY control vaccine. General conclusions and limits of the study: Reportedly, close to half of the unique spike-specific TCRs recognized epitopes lying outside the regions that are mutated in the B.1.351 and B.1.1.7 variants. Spike-specific TCR breadth and depth rose significantly after two AZD1222 doses compared with day 0 and with MenACWY recipients. Most participants were white British and females outnumbered males, and the authors suggested that clonal diversity may have been underestimated. No day 14 peak-response samples were available, so repertoires were characterized only after the peak T cell response. The whole spike protein was spanned by vaccine-associated CD4 TCRs, and dominant responses were seen in regions 160-218 and 743-854. The 56-69-year group was small, and its depth increase did not reach significance, likely because of low power. Conclusions about previously exposed vaccinees are limited, since just a handful of AZD1222 recipients were seropositive for SARS-CoV-2 at baseline.

The CDR3 regions of human TCRbeta chains were analyzed by immunosequencing. Under the source paper's analysis protocol: TCRs in the repertoires were matched against a reference library of SARS-CoV-2-specific TCRs that had been generated with the MIRA antigen-specificity platform. Breadth was defined as the fraction of unique TCRs that were SARS-CoV-2-associated, and depth was defined as the fraction of total T cells that were SARS-CoV-2-associated. Using the MIRA data, every spike-specific TCR was mapped to the spike region that the TCR reacted to and assigned to either a CD4 or a CD8 class. Log10-transformed breadth and depth values were compared by one-way ANOVA with Sidak's multiple comparisons tests. In its TCRdb copy, this immuneACCESS table keeps in-frame sequences only and misses some clones. Where compared with another copy, unresolved V genes explain less than half of these, and the others have no known cause. V, J and clone size were drawn from that table, and D and trimming were deduced from the DNA. The sample table records over 100,000 clones; 80% to 90% of these occur just once. Of the sample, about 8.7% falls within the top ten clones.

With regard to this clone: What this receptor recognizes is not known. No quality values exist for individual bases; no much larger clone is one base distant.

The time point label on this specimen signifies: baseline before first vaccination. Vaccinee samples were obtained from the UK trials COV001 and COV002, which included a single-blind randomized controlled phase 2/3 trial of AZD1222 (ChAdOx1 nCoV-19) in healthy adults. For TCRbeta chain sequencing, PBMC samples from trial participants were taken at day 0 and at day 28 after the second dose. The CDR3 has 18 amino acids, counting the end cysteine and phenylalanine. Just CDR3 DNA is preserved here, 54 bases in frame from base 1. The germline V gene yields KGHSH for CDR1 and LQKENI for CDR2. Trimming takes 6 bases from V and 1 base from J, and the germline ends sit 19 bases apart.

The sequence derives from an adult in good health. The chain joins TRBV18 to TRBJ2-6, with the D gene not clear enough to name. The source was peripheral blood, collected on day 0 of AZD1222 vaccination. CDR3 reads: CASSPNGVIFSGANVLTF. The DNA sequence is as follows: TGTGCCAGCTCGCCCAATGGGGTTATCTTTTCTGGGGCCAACGTCCTGACTTTC.